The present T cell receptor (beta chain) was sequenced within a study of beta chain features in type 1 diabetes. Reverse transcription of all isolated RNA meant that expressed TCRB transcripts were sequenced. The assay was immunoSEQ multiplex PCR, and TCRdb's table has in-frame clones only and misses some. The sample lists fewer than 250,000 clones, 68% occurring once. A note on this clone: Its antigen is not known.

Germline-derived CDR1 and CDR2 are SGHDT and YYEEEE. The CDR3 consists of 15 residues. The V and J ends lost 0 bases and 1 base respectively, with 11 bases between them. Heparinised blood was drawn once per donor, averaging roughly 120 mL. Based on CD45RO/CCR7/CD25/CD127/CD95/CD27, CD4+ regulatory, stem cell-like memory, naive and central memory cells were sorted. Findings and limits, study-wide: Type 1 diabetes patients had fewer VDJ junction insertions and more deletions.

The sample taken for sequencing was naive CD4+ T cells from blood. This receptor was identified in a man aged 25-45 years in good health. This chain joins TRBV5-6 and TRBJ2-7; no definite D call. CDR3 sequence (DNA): TGTGCCAGCAGCTTGGCCGGGCCGCAGTCCTACGAGCAGTACTTC. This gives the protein CASSLAGPQSYEQYF. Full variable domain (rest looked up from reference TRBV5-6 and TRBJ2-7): DAGVTQSPTHLIKTRGQQVTLRCSPKSGHDTVSWYQQALGQGPQFIFQYYEEEERQRGNFPDRFSGHQFPNYSSELNVNALLLGDSALYLCASSLAGPQSYEQYFGPGTRLTVT.